One and the same sample provided the 17 T cell receptor beta chains below, sequenced in a study of molecular identifiers for immune sequencing clone quantification. TCRdb called the PCR reads again in MiXCR, with one record for every CDR3 protein. The sample includes around 70,000 distinct CDR3 sequences, under 20% of them seen just once. Sequencing input: naive CD8+ T cells from blood, with Jurkat cell RNA spiked in. Subset noted: FACS-sorted CD8+CD4-CCR7+CD45RA+ naive T cells. The receptors derive from a human donor in good health. Some libraries in this study had Jurkat cell RNA spiked in.

The sample holds many counts of this clonotype. This rearrangement joins TRBV15 to TRBJ2-5; D gene unclear. The germline CDR1 and CDR2 sequences are LNHNV and YYDKDF (reference sequence). The CDR3 covers 19 residues. V was pared by 0 bases and J by 2 bases, with 22 bases between. CDR3 in DNA: TGTGCCACCAGCAGAGATCAAATTATAGTCGCGTCCCCACAAGAGACCCAGTACTTC. Its translation is CATSRDQIIVASPQETQYF. The entire variable domain, with the rest obtained from reference TRBV15 and TRBJ2-5, is as follows: DAMVIQNPRYQVTQFGKPVTLSCSQTLNHNVMYWYQQKSSQAPKLLFHYYDKDFNNEADTPDNFQSRRPNTSFCFLDIRSPGLGDTAMYLCATSRDQIIVASPQETQYFGPGTRLLVL.

This clonotype has at least ten counts. This rearrangement joins TRBV6-2 or TRBV6-3 to TRBJ1-1; no reliable D call. The CDR3 contains 14 residues. The germline V gene has CDR1 MNHEY and CDR2 SVGEGT. V was pared by 2 bases and J by 6 bases, with 13 bases between. The CDR3 DNA reads TGTGCCAGCAGTTACCTCGTGGACGGCGCTGAAGCTTTCTTT. It encodes CASSYLVDGAEAFF.

This clonotype was recorded many times. The rearrangement uses TRBV11-2 and TRBJ2-3, with 8 positions matching TRBD2. CDR3 length: 15 amino acids. Trimming at V came to 1 base and at J to 4 bases, leaving 4 bases not matched to a gene. The germline V gene has CDR1 SGHAT and CDR2 FQNNGV. The CDR3 nucleotides read TGTGCCAGCAGCTTAGTTTTCGGGGGGGCAGATACGCAGTATTTT. It yields the protein CASSLVFGGADTQYF.

The genes are TRBV2 and TRBJ2-5; D unresolved. The V end lost 3 bases, the J end lost 6 bases, and 8 bases lay between the germline ends. Germline assignment: CDR1 SNHLY and CDR2 FYNNEI. The CDR3 contains 12 residues. The CDR3 coding sequence is TGTGCCAGCAGTGACGCTATACAGACCCAGTACTTC. Its translation is CASSDAIQTQYF.

As concerns this clonotype: A single base separates this from a much larger clone, so it may be a read error. The chain recombines TRBV28 with TRBJ2-7; D is unclear. The germline V gene has CDR1 MDHEN and CDR2 SYDVKM. V lost 6 bases, J lost 6 bases, and 6 bases lay in between. The CDR3 has 10 amino acids. The CDR3, as DNA: TGTGCCAGCAGCCCGTGCGAGCAGTACTTC. It translates to CASSPCEQYF.

This clonotype was counted at least ten times. The gene calls are TRBV6-2 or TRBV6-3 and TRBJ2-7; a weak D match, TRBD2 (5 bases). This CDR3 region has 14 residues. The germline V gene encodes CDR1 MNHEY and CDR2 SVGEGT. V lost 7 bases, J lost 0 bases, and 13 bases lay in between. CDR3: CASISGISSYEQYF. In nucleotides, the CDR3 is TGTGCCAGCATTTCCGGGATAAGCTCCTACGAGCAGTACTTC.

Many counts were recorded for this clonotype. The rearrangement links TRBV6-5 to TRBJ2-6; a weak D match, TRBD1 (6 bases). The CDR3 totals 18 residues. The V end was cut by 0 bases, the J end by 0 bases, with 12 bases between. Germline assignment: CDR1 MNHEY and CDR2 SVGAGI. In DNA, the CDR3 is TGTGCCAGCAGTTACTCTACCGGACAGCTCTCTGGGGCCAACGTCCTGACTTTC. Translating it yields CASSYSTGQLSGANVLTF.

This clonotype was detected ten times or more. The chain is built from TRBV7-9 and TRBJ2-1, with a weak D call TRBD2 (6 bases). The CDR3 totals 17 residues. The V gene's germline CDR1 is SEHNR and CDR2 FQNEAQ (reference sequence). Trimming removed 7 bases from V and 0 bases from J, with 19 bases in between. Here the CDR3 DNA reads TGTGCCAGCACCGGAGGGCCCACTATAAGCTCCTACAATGAGCAGTTCTTC. This translates into CASTGGPTISSYNEQFF.

This clonotype occurred many times. For the CDR3, the DNA is TGCAGCGCTCTCTTGTCGAACACCGGGGAGCTGTTTTTT. Its protein product is CSALLSNTGELFF. The chain couples TRBV29-1 to TRBJ2-2; D ambiguous. The V gene's germline CDR1 is SQVTM and CDR2 ANQGSEA. The V gene lost 7 bases and the J gene lost 0 bases, with 9 bases spanning the gap. The CDR3 spans 13 residues.

This clonotype was seen a handful of times. V and J are TRBV2 and TRBJ2-1, with 13 positions matching TRBD2. The CDR3 length is 15 residues. From germline, CDR1 is SNHLY and CDR2 FYNNEI. Trimming removed 8 bases from V and 8 bases from J; junction bases left unmatched: 9. The CDR3 is CASHPGLAGTDEQFF. The DNA for the CDR3 is TGTGCCAGCCATCCGGGACTAGCGGGAACTGATGAGCAGTTCTTC.

There are a few counts of this clonotype. A much larger clone lies a single base off, so this may be a read error. CDR3 DNA sequence: TGCAGGGCTAGAGGGTTGCTGGGTGGACAGGAGCAGTTCTTC. This encodes CRARGLLGGQEQFF. V and J are TRBV20-1 and TRBJ2-1, with D maybe TRBD1 (6 bases). Germline loops: CDR1 DFQATT, CDR2 SNEGSKA (reference sequence). The CDR3 is made up of 14 amino acids.

This clonotype was recorded at least ten times. V usage is TRBV10-3 and J usage is TRBJ2-3; TRBD2 might be the D (6 bases). V was pared by 3 bases and J by 0 bases, with 10 bases between. The CDR3 runs 15 residues. Germline V lookup: CDR1 ENHRY, CDR2 SYGVKD. CDR3 sequence (DNA): TGTGCCATCAGTGATCCCGGGACTAGCACAGATACGCAGTATTTT. It yields the protein CAISDPGTSTDTQYF.

This clonotype was counted at least ten times. J is TRBJ2-2 and V is TRBV7-6; D unclear. The V end lost 2 bases, the J end lost 5 bases, and 18 bases lay between the germline ends. CDR1 is SGHVS, CDR2 FNYEAQ, per germline. The CDR3 length is 17 residues. In nucleotides, the CDR3 is TGTGCCAGCAGCTTACGTCTTAAAGACGGTATAACCGGGGAGCTGTTTTTT. Protein sequence: CASSLRLKDGITGELFF. The variable domain in full, with the rest retrieved from reference TRBV7-6 and TRBJ2-2, is GAGVSQSPRYKVTKRGQDVALRCDPISGHVSLYWYRQALGQGPEFLTYFNYEAQQDKSGLPNDRFSAERPEGSISTLTIQRTEQRDSAMYRCASSLRLKDGITGELFFGEGSRLTVL.

This clonotype was counted ten times or more. The CDR3 DNA reads TGTGCCAGCAGCTTAGGAGCGGGAGGGTTAGTCGAGCAGTTCTTC. Its protein product is CASSLGAGGLVEQFF. The chain is built from TRBV7-2 and TRBJ2-1, with 10 bases identical to TRBD2. The CDR3 has 15 amino acids. Germline CDR1 and CDR2: SGHTA and FQGNSA. V lost 1 base and J lost 10; bases outside the gene matches: 7.

In its sample, this clonotype was seen a few times. This chain joins TRBV4-1 and TRBJ2-3, with 11 bases identical to TRBD2. CDR1 and CDR2 (germline): MGHRA, YSYEKL. The CDR3 covers 20 residues. V gave up 1 base and J gave up 1 base; unmatched junction bases: 13. Here the CDR3 DNA reads TGCGCCAGCAGCCAAGTCTTAGGGCTAGCGGGAGGCCGGGGCACAGATACGCAGTATTTT. Translated, it gives CASSQVLGLAGGRGTDTQYF.

This clonotype was counted at least ten times. The gene calls are TRBV24-1 and TRBJ2-1; D possibly corresponds to TRBD2 (5 bases). The CDR3 has 16 amino acids. Germline CDR1 reads KGHDR; CDR2 reads SFDVKD. Trimming removed 3 bases at V and 0 bases at J, with 11 bases between. As DNA, the CDR3 is TGTGCCACCAGTGATCCCCAAGGGAGCTCCTACAATGAGCAGTTCTTC. Amino acids: CATSDPQGSSYNEQFF.

A note on this clonotype: A much larger clone differs from this one at a single base, so this may be a read error. The chain is built from TRBV28 and TRBJ1-5, with TRBD1 matching 10 bases. The CDR3 runs 17 residues. Germline V CDR1 and CDR2: MDHEN, SYDVKM. CDR3 bases: TGTGCCAGCGGTTTCCATGTGGGACAGGGGTACAATCAGCCCCAGCATTTT. Amino acid sequence: CASGFHVGQGYNQPQHF.